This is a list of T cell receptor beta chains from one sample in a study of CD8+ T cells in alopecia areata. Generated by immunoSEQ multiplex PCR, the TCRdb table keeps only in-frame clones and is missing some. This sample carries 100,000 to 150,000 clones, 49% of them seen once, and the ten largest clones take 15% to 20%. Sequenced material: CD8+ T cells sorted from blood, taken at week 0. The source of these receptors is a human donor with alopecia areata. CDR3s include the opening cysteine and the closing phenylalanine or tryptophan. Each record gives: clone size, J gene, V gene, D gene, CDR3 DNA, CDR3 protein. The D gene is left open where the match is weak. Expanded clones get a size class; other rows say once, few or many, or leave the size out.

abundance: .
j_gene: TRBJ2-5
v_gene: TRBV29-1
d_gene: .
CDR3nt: TGCAGCGTTGGTGGAGAGACCCAGTACTTC
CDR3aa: CSVGGETQYF

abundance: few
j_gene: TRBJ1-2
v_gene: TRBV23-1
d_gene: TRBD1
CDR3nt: TGCGCCACCGGGGGGCAGGGGGCGAAGGGCTACACCTTC
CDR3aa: CATGGQGAKGYTF

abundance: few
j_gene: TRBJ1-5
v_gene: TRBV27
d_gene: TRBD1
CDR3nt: TGTGCCAGCAGTCCCGGGACAGGGATCCAGCCCCAGCATTTT
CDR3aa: CASSPGTGIQPQHF

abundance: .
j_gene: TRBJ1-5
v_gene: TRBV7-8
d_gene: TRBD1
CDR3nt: TGTGCCAGCGGACCGGGACAGGGCAATCAGCCCCAGCATTTT
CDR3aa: CASGPGQGNQPQHF

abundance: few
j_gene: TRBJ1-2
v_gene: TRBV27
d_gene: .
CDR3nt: TGTGCCAGCAGTTCCCGGGGAGGGTTGAGCTATGGCTACACCTTC
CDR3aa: CASSSRGGLSYGYTF

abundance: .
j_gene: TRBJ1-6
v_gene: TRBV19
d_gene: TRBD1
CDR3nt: TGTGCCAGTAGTTCCTACCTGGGACAGGGAAATTCACCCCTCCACTTT
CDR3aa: CASSSYLGQGNSPLHF

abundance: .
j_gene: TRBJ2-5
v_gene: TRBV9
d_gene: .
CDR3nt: TGTGCCAGCAGCGCCACCGTTAGAGGGGGGGAGACCCAGTACTTC
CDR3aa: CASSATVRGGETQYF

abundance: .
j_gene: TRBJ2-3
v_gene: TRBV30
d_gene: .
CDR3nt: TGTGCGTGGCGGATCACAGATACGCAGTATTTT
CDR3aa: CAWRITDTQYF

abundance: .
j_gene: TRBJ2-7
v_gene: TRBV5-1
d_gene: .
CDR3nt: TGCGCCAGCAGCTTGTTGCTAGGAACCTACGAGCAGTACTTC
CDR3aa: CASSLLLGTYEQYF

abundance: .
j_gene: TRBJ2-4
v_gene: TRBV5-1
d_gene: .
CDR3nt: TGCGCCAGCAGCCCCACTGGAAACATTCAGTACTTC
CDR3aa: CASSPTGNIQYF

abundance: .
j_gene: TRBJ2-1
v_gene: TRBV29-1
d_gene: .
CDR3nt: TGCAGCGTTGAGAGCCTCCAGGGCTCCTACAATGAGCAGTTCTTC
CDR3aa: CSVESLQGSYNEQFF

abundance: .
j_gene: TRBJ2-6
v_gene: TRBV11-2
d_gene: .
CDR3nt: TGTGCCAGCAGCTGGCGGGGACAGCGAGGGGCCAACGTCCTGACTTTC
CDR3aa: CASSWRGQRGANVLTF

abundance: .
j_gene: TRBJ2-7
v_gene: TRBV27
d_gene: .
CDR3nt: TGTGCCAGCAGCCTACACGCCGTGGGCGAGCAGTACTTC
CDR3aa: CASSLHAVGEQYF

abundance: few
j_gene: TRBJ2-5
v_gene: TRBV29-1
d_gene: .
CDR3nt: TGCAGCGTTGAAGGGTCGCAGGGGAGGCAAGAGACCCAGTACTTC
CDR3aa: CSVEGSQGRQETQYF

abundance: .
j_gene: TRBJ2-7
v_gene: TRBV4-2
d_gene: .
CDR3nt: TGTGCCAGCAGCGTTGGACTGTGGACAGACTACGAGCAGTACTTC
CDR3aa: CASSVGLWTDYEQYF

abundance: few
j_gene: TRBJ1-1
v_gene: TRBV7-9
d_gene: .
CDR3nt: TGTGCCAGCAGCTTAGCTTTAGGGGCTGAAGCTTTCTTT
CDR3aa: CASSLALGAEAFF

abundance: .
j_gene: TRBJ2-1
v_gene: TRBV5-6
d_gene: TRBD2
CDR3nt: TGTGCCAGCAGCTTGGAACGGACTAGCGGGGGGAGGTACAATGAGCAGTTCTTC
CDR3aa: CASSLERTSGGRYNEQFF

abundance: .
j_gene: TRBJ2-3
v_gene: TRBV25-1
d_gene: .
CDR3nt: TGTGCCAGCAGTGAGGGGACGGAGGGCAGGGGCACAGATACGCAGTATTTT
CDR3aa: CASSEGTEGRGTDTQYF

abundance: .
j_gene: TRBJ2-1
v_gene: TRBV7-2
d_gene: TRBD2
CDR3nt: TGTGCCAGCAGCTTAGTAGGTCCGGGGCTAGCGGGGGCTAATGAGCAGTTCTTC
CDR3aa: CASSLVGPGLAGANEQFF

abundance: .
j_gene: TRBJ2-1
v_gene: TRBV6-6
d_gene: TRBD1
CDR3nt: TGTGCCAGCAGTTACTCGGGACAGGGCTCCTACAATGAGCAGTTCTTC
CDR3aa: CASSYSGQGSYNEQFF

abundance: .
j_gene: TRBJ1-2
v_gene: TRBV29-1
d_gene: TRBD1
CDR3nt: TGCAGCGTCTTGCCGACGATTGGGACAGTCTATGGCTACACCTTC
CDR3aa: CSVLPTIGTVYGYTF

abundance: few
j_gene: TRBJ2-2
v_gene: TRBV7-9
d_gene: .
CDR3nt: TGTGCCAGCAGCTGGGTACAGGCGACCGGGGAGCTGTTTTTT
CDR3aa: CASSWVQATGELFF

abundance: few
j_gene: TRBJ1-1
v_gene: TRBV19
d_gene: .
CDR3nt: TGTGCCAGTAGATTTAAGAACACTGAAGCTTTCTTT
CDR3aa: CASRFKNTEAFF

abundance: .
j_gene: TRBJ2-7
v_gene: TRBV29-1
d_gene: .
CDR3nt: TGCAGCGTTGAAGGGACAGAAACCTACGAGCAGTACTTC
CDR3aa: CSVEGTETYEQYF

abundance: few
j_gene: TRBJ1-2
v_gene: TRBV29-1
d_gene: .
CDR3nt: TGCAGCGTTGAACTGACACAGGGTATCGCCTATGGCTACACCTTC
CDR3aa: CSVELTQGIAYGYTF

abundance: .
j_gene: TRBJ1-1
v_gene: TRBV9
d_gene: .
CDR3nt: TGTGCCAGCAGCGTAGGCGGGGACACTGAAGCTTTCTTT
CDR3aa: CASSVGGDTEAFF

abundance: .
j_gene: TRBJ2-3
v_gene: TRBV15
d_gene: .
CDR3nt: TGTGCCACCAGCAGTCCGGAGGGGGCTAGCACAGATACGCAGTATTTT
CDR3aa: CATSSPEGASTDTQYF

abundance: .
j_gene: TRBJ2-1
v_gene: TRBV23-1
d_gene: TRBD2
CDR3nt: TGCGCCAGCAGTCAAGAGGAAGCGGGGGGGCCAAACTATGAGCAGTTCTTC
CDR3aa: CASSQEEAGGPNYEQFF

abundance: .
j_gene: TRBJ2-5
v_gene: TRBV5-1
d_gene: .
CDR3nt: TGCGCCAGCAGCACGGAGGGGGTGTCGGGAGAGACCCAGTACTTC
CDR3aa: CASSTEGVSGETQYF

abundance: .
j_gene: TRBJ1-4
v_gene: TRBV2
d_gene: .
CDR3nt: TGTGCCAGCACCCCCACCGGCGTGGAACTGTTTTTT
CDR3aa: CASTPTGVELFF

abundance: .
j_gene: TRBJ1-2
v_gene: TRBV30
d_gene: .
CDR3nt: TGTGCCTGGAGTTCCCAGGAGAGTCTCTATGGCTACACCTTC
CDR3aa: CAWSSQESLYGYTF

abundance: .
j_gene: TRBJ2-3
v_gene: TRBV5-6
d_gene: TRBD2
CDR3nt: TGTGCCAGCAGCTTGTCGCTACTAGCGGTAACAGATACGCAGTATTTT
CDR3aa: CASSLSLLAVTDTQYF

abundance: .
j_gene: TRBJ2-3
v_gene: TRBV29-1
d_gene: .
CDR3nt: TGCAGCGTCGGGAGGGGACAGAGCACAGATACGCAGTATTTT
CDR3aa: CSVGRGQSTDTQYF

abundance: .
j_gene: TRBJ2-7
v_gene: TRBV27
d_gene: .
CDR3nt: TGTGCCAGCAGTTCCCACCGCGCAGGGACGGATGGGTACGAGCAGTACTTC
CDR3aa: CASSSHRAGTDGYEQYF

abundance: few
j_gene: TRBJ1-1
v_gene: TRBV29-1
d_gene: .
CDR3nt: TGCAGCGTTGAAGATCCCGGGGGCGGGACTGAAGCTTTCTTT
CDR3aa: CSVEDPGGGTEAFF

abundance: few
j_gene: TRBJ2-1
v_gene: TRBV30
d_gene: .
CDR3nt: TGTGCCTGGTCCCACGGGGTCCGGTCCTACAATGAGCAGTTCTTC
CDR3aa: CAWSHGVRSYNEQFF

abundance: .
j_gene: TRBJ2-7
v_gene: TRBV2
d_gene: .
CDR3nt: TGTGCCAGCAGTGATGGGGGGGCAACCACCTACGAGCAGTACTTC
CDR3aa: CASSDGGATTYEQYF

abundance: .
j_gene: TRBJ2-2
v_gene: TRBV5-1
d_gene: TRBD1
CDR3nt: TGCGCCAGCAGCCCCCCGACAGGGGGCCCCGGGGAGCTGTTTTTT
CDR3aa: CASSPPTGGPGELFF

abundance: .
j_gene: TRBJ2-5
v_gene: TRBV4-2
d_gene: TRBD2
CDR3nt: TGTGCCAGCAGCCAAGTCCAGCGGGGGGTAGAAGAGACCCAGTACTTC
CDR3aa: CASSQVQRGVEETQYF

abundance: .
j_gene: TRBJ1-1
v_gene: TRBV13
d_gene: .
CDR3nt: TGTGCCAGCACCGTAGTTGGCATGAACACTGAAGCTTTCTTT
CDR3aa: CASTVVGMNTEAFF

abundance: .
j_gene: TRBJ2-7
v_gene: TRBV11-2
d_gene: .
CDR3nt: TGTGCCAGCAGCTTAGGGACCACCTACGAGCAGTACTTC
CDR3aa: CASSLGTTYEQYF

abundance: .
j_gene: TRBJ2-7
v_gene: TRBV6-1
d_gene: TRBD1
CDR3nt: TGTGCCAGCTGGACAGGGCACGAGCAGTACTTC
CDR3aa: CASWTGHEQYF

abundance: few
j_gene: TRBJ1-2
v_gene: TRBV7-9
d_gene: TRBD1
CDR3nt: TGTGCCAGCATTTCCCCGGGACAGCAGGATTATGGCTACACCTTC
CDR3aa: CASISPGQQDYGYTF

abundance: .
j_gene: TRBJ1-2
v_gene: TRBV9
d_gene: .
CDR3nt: TGTGCCAGCAGCGCCCCAAGGGGGGTCCTGGGTGGCTACACCTTC
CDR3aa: CASSAPRGVLGGYTF

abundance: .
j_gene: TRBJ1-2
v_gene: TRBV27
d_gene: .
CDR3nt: TGTGCCAGCAGCCGAAGAGCCCCCGGCTATGGCTACACCTTC
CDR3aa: CASSRRAPGYGYTF

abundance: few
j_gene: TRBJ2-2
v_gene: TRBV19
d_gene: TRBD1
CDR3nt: TGTGCCAGTACCCCGGGACAGGGGGTAGGGACCGGGGAGCTGTTTTTT
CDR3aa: CASTPGQGVGTGELFF

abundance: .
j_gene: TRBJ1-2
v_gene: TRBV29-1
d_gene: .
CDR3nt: TGCAGCGTTAAGGACAGTTCTCTCAGCTACACCTTC
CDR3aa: CSVKDSSLSYTF

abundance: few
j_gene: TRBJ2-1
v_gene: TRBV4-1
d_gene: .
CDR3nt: TGCGCCAGCAGCCAAGTCCCCCAGACTGCAAGCTCCTACAATGAGCAGTTCTTC
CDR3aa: CASSQVPQTASSYNEQFF

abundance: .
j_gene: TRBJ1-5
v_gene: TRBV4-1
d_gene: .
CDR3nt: TGCGCCAGCAGCCCAATCGGGGGGCCCCTTCATTTT
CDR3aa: CASSPIGGPLHF

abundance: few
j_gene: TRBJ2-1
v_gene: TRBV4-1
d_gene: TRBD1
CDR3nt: TGCGCCAGCAGCCAATTGGACAGGGCGGGCAATGAGCAGTTCTTC
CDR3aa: CASSQLDRAGNEQFF

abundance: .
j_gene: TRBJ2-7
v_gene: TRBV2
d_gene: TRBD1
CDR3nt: TGTGCCAGCAGCCGGACAGGGGAGTTGCGAGAGCAGTACTTC
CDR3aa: CASSRTGELREQYF

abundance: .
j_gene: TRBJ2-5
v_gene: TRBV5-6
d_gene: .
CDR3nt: TGTGCCAGCAGCCCTGGAGGGCGGGAGACCCAGTACTTC
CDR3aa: CASSPGGRETQYF

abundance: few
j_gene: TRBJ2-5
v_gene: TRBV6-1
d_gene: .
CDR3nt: TGTGCCAGCAGTGAAAACCCAACTACAGGCCAACAAGAGACCCAGTACTTC
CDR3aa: CASSENPTTGQQETQYF